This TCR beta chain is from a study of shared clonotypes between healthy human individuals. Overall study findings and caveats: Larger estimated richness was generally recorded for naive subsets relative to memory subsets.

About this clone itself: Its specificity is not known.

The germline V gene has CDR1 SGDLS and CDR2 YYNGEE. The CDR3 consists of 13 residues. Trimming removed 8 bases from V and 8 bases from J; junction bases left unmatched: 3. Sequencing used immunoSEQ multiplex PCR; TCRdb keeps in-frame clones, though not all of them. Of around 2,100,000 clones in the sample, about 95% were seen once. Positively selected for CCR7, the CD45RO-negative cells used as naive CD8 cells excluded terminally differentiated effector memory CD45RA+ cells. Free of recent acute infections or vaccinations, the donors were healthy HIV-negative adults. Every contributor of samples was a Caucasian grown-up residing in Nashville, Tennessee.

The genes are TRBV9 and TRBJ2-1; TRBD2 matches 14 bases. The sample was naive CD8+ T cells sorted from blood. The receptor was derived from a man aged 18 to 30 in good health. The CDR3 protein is CARGLAGDYEQFF. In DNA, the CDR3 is TGTGCCAGGGGACTAGCGGGAGACTATGAGCAGTTCTTC.